This T cell receptor beta chain came from a study of OX40 agonist ivuxolimab in advanced cancers. Study-wide results and caveats: The CD4+ and CD8+ T cells in the blood had expanded clonally by week 6 at 0.1 to 3.0 mg/kg.

A note on this clone: Its matching antigen is unknown.

Produced via immunoSEQ multiplex PCR; TCRdb's table is partial and in-frame only. The table has about 58,000 clones, 79% seen once. Germline V lookup: CDR1 SGHAT, CDR2 FQDESV (reference sequence). The CDR3 has 16 amino acids. J lost 4 bases, V lost 4 bases, and 9 bases had no gene match. Sequenced here: CD4+ or CD8+ T cells sorted from blood, sampled in a trial of the OX40 agonist ivuxolimab. The TCR was taken from an adult with an advanced solid tumor such as melanoma, head and neck, liver or kidney cancer. The V and J genes are TRBV11-1 and TRBJ1-2; TRBD1 matches 10 bases. The CDR3, as DNA: TGTGCCAGCAGCTCCGCCGGGACAGGGGAGTTCTATGGCTACACCTTC. It encodes CASSSAGTGEFYGYTF. Complete variable domain (other parts from reference TRBV11-1 and TRBJ1-2): EAEVAQSPRYKITEKSQAVAFWCDPISGHATLYWYRQILGQGPELLVQFQDESVVDDSQLPKDRFSAERLKGVDSTLKIQPAELGDSAMYLCASSSAGTGEFYGYTFGSGTRLTVV.